This TCR beta chain was obtained from a study of blood T cell repertoires in COVID-19. Study information: Some COVID-19 samples were acute and others convalescent; all came from the United States, Italy and Spain. T cells, B-cell-depleted T cells, or PBMCs provided the cDNA or gDNA that served as material.

V dropped 2 bases and J dropped 6 bases, with 16 bases sitting between them. CDR3 length: 16 amino acids. As originally analysed: For nucleated cells, counts were estimated from reference gene primer amplification. Produced via immunoSEQ multiplex PCR; TCRdb's table is partial and in-frame only. V and J calls and clone size come straight from that table; D and trimming were deduced from the DNA. The table lists about 97,000 clones, 87% of them singletons. The clonotype comes from a middle-aged man with active COVID-19. The gene calls are TRBV6-7 and TRBJ2-2, with D maybe TRBD2 (6 bases). TRBV6-7 is treated as an ORF (open reading frame) with a function not yet certain. Sequencing used peripheral blood. The CDR3 loop is CASSYPGLRMSGELFF. The CDR3 DNA follows: TGTGCCAGCAGTTACCCGGGACTTCGGATGTCCGGGGAGCTGTTTTTT.